The rows below give T cell receptor beta chains drawn from one sample of a study of blood T cell repertoires in COVID-19. The assay was immunoSEQ multiplex PCR, and TCRdb's table has in-frame clones only and misses some. The data contain tens of thousands of clones, 75% to 90% of them singletons. Sample: peripheral blood. These receptors were collected from a woman in her 70s with active COVID-19. CDR3s include the opening cysteine and the closing phenylalanine or tryptophan. Each record gives: V gene, clone size, J gene, D gene, CDR3 length, CDR3 protein, CDR3 DNA. A D gene is named only where the DNA matches it firmly. Clone size, where shown, is once, few, many, or a class for clones that have expanded.

>TRBV18|-|TRBJ2-5|TRBD1|17
CASSRFRDRELQETQYF
TGTGCCAGCTCACGCTTCCGGGACAGGGAATTACAAGAGACCCAGTACTTC
>TRBV20-1|-|TRBJ2-1|TRBD2|11
CSGSRGNEQFF
TGCAGCGGCTCGCGGGGGAATGAGCAGTTCTTC
>TRBV9|-|TRBJ1-1|-|14
CASSMGQANTEAFF
TGTGCCAGCAGCATGGGGCAGGCAAACACTGAAGCTTTCTTT
>TRBV5-4|-|TRBJ2-1|-|16
CASSPGTLGKGNEQFF
TGTGCCAGCAGCCCGGGGACTTTAGGTAAGGGGAACGAGCAGTTCTTC
>TRBV7-3|-|TRBJ2-1|TRBD2|16
CASSPYTSGRHNEQFF
TGTGCCAGCAGCCCTTACACTAGCGGGAGGCACAATGAGCAGTTCTTC
>TRBV3-1/TRBV3-2|once|TRBJ2-1|TRBD2|18
CASSQGYTSGSGYNEQFF
TGTGCCAGCAGCCAAGGGTATACTAGCGGGAGTGGGTACAATGAGCAGTTCTTC
>TRBV6-5|-|TRBJ2-1|TRBD2|16
CASSYSLAVGANEQFF
TGTGCCAGCAGTTACTCACTAGCGGTGGGGGCCAATGAGCAGTTCTTC
>TRBV18|-|TRBJ2-1|-|16
CASSPPEAYSYNEQFF
TGTGCCAGCTCACCACCCGAGGCCTACTCCTACAATGAGCAGTTCTTC
>TRBV9|few|TRBJ2-3|TRBD2|17
CASSLGTSGSSTDTQYF
TGTGCCAGCAGCCTTGGGACTAGCGGAAGTAGCACAGATACGCAGTATTTT
>TRBV5-6|-|TRBJ2-3|-|13
CASSSGLTDTQYF
TGTGCCAGCAGCTCCGGACTGACAGATACGCAGTATTTT
>TRBV28|-|TRBJ2-3|TRBD2|15
CASSFRGLAGDTQYF
TGTGCCAGCAGTTTTCGTGGGCTAGCGGGAGATACGCAGTATTTT
>TRBV19|once|TRBJ2-1|TRBD2|16
CASSIRTSGRASEQFF
TGTGCCAGTAGTATAAGGACTAGCGGGAGGGCCAGTGAGCAGTTCTTC
>TRBV11-3|-|TRBJ2-3|TRBD2|16
CASSSRTSGNPDTQYF
TGTGCCAGCAGCTCCAGGACTAGCGGGAACCCAGATACGCAGTATTTT
>TRBV5-6|-|TRBJ1-5|-|13
CASSPWGEQPQHF
TGTGCCAGCAGCCCATGGGGGGAACAGCCCCAGCATTTT
>TRBV9|-|TRBJ2-1|-|19
CASSPGQGASGSSYNEQFF
TGTGCCAGCAGCCCCGGACAGGGGGCTAGCGGGAGCTCCTACAATGAGCAGTTCTTC
>TRBV10-3|-|TRBJ2-7|TRBD2|13
CAIRGTSGDEQYF
TGTGCCATCAGGGGGACTAGCGGGGACGAGCAGTACTTC
>TRBV5-1|-|TRBJ2-3|TRBD2|17
CASSLKGSGRGGDTQYF
TGCGCCAGCAGCTTGAAGGGGAGCGGGAGAGGAGGAGATACGCAGTATTTT
>TRBV18|-|TRBJ2-7|TRBD1|20
CASSPPGVLQGADRSYEQYF
TGTGCCAGCTCACCACCTGGTGTGCTACAGGGGGCTGATCGCTCCTACGAGCAGTACTTC
>TRBV7-3|-|TRBJ2-2|-|19
CASTQFGGPRELNTGELFF
TGTGCCAGCACCCAATTCGGGGGACCCCGTGAATTGAACACCGGGGAGCTGTTTTTT
>TRBV7-3|-|TRBJ2-1|-|13
CASSSTAYNEQFF
TGTGCCAGCAGCTCTACAGCCTACAATGAGCAGTTCTTC
>TRBV11-3|-|TRBJ2-3|TRBD2|17
CASSLGLAGGRADTQYF
TGTGCCAGCAGCTTGGGACTAGCGGGCGGCAGGGCAGATACGCAGTATTTT
>TRBV15|-|TRBJ2-5|-|14
CATKLQQRQETQYF
TGTGCCACCAAGCTACAGCAACGACAAGAGACCCAGTACTTC
>TRBV6-5|-|TRBJ2-3|TRBD2|15
CASSSRLARTDTQYF
TGTGCCAGCAGTTCCAGACTAGCGCGCACAGATACGCAGTATTTT
>TRBV15|-|TRBJ2-6|TRBD1|16
CATSRGDSSGANVLTF
TGTGCCACCAGCAGAGGGGACAGCTCTGGGGCCAACGTCCTGACTTTC
>TRBV5-4|-|TRBJ2-1|-|14
CASQDGSSYNEQFF
TGTGCCAGTCAAGACGGGAGCTCCTACAATGAGCAGTTCTTC
>TRBV5-1|-|TRBJ1-3|TRBD1|17
CASSLGTGHGQGNTIYF
TGCGCCAGCAGCCTCGGGACAGGCCATGGGCAAGGAAACACCATATATTTT
>TRBV5-1|-|TRBJ2-5|TRBD2|16
CASSLASGGAQETQYF
TGCGCCAGCAGCTTGGCCAGCGGGGGAGCCCAAGAGACCCAGTACTTC